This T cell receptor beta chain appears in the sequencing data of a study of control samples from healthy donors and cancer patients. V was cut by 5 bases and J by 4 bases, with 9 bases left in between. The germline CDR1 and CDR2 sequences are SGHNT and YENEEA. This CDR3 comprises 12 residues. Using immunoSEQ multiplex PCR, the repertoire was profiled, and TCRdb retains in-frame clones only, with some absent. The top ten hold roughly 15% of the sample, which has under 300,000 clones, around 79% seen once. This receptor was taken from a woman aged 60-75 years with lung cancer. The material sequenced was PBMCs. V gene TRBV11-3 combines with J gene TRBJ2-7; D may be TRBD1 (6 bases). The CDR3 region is CASSGTSYEQYF. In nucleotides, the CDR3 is TGTGCCAGCAGCGGGACATCTTACGAGCAGTACTTC.